This T cell receptor beta chain originates from a study of blood T cells in healthy people across ages. V lost 3 bases and J lost 8, with 13 bases in between. CDR3 size: 13 residues. Looked up from germline, CDR1 is SQVTM and CDR2 is ANQGSEA. Study outcomes and limitations: Long-lived donors had more naive CD4+ cells and higher diversity than aged donors.

The second PCR ran about 6 to 11 cycles with a sample-barcoded 5' primer and J-beta primers. Every cDNA molecule carried a tag from a template-switch adaptor bearing 12 random nucleotides. Each CDR3 protein gets one entry after TCRdb re-called the 5' RACE reads with MiXCR. The table shows 780,000 or so distinct CDR3 sequences, with just under 25% occurring only once. As regards this clonotype: Its cognate antigen is unknown.

The same sample was also studied in work on T cells of mothers and their children.

This sequence joins TRBV29-1 and TRBJ1-4, with D possibly TRBD1 on 6 matching bases. Sample: blood. This receptor was obtained from a boy aged 5-17 years in good health. This CDR3 is CSVDPDSSEKLFF. CDR3 sequence (DNA): TGCAGCGTTGACCCGGACAGTAGCGAAAAACTGTTTTTT.